What follows is one TCR beta chain and its context. V was trimmed by 1 base and J by 5 bases, leaving 20 bases between them. This CDR3 contains 17 residues. Germline values: CDR1 MGHRA, CDR2 YSYEKL. Produced via immunoSEQ multiplex PCR; TCRdb's table is partial and in-frame only. The data show 9,000 to 15,000 clones, more than 75% seen once. The data were obtained in a study of chemoradiotherapy in HPV16-positive cancers. The chain employs TRBV4-1 and TRBJ2-5; a possible D gene is TRBD1 (5 bases). The sample was collected from a patient who underwent chemoradiotherapy. The source of this sequence is a human donor with HPV-associated anogenital cancer. The CDR3 reads CASSQVGRSRVGETQYF. The CDR3, as DNA: TGCGCCAGCAGCCAAGTAGGACGGAGCAGGGTGGGGGAGACCCAGTACTTC.